One and the same sample provided the 10 T cell receptor beta chains below, sequenced in a study of cytomegalovirus exposure and HLA in healthy donors. PCR primers comprised 60 Vbeta and 13 Jbeta primers. The protocol was immunoSEQ multiplex PCR, while the TCRdb copy is restricted to in-frame clones and leaves out a portion. The sample comprises about 120,000 clones, 8.5% to 9% of which are singletons, and approximately 6% rests with the top ten. Sequences were obtained from PBMCs. The receptor source for this set is a woman between 40 and 55 years old in good health and CMV-seropositive.

The sample holds a few counts of this clone. This chain connects TRBV4-1 to TRBJ2-2; D possibly corresponds to TRBD1 (5 bases). CDR1 and CDR2 (germline): MGHRA, YSYEKL. This CDR3 is 16 amino acids long. The V end was cut by 1 base, the J end by 0 bases, with 9 bases between. The CDR3 bases are TGCGCCAGCAGCCAAGTGAGGACACCGAACACCGGGGAGCTGTTTTTT. It encodes CASSQVRTPNTGELFF.

This clone has more than one count but fewer than ten. The J gene is TRBJ2-1, the V gene TRBV7-9; 10 bases fit TRBD2. The V segment lost 1 base and the J segment 15 bases; nucleotides outside the gene matches: 9. Germline V CDR1 and CDR2: SEHNR, FQNEAQ (reference sequence). The length of the CDR3 is 14 residues. CDR3 in amino acids: CASSLGSGGADGFF. CDR3 DNA sequence: TGTGCCAGCAGCTTAGGAAGCGGGGGGGCCGATGGGTTCTTC.

This clone came up a few times. This rearrangement joins TRBV12-2 to TRBJ1-2; TRBD1 is the table's D call, not checked against the DNA. TRBV12-2 is recorded as a pseudogene. This CDR3 is built from 13 residues. CDR3 coding DNA: TGTGCAAGTCGCCCAGACAGCTCCTATGGCTACACCTTC. This gives the protein CASRPDSSYGYTF.

The chain couples TRBV4-1 to TRBJ1-2; 7 positions match TRBD1. Unmatched junction bases numbered 5, after V lost 3 bases and J lost 1 base. The CDR3 is made up of 15 amino acids. The germline V gene has CDR1 MGHRA and CDR2 YSYEKL. CDR3 protein: CASSQTTGVNYGYTF. CDR3 bases: TGCGCCAGCAGCCAGACAACAGGGGTTAACTATGGCTACACCTTC.

This clone came up a few times. The chain joins TRBV19 to TRBJ2-7; 9 bases are a match to TRBD1. V trimming: 5 bases; J trimming: 3 bases; junction bases outside the gene matches: 5. The germline CDR1 and CDR2 sequences are LNHDA and SQIVND (reference sequence). The CDR3 runs to 14 residues. As DNA, the CDR3 is TGTGCCAGTAGTCCGGGACAGGGAGTCTACGAGCAGTACTTC. Translating it yields CASSPGQGVYEQYF.

This clone was seen only a few times. The junction differs from germline at one of its ends, possibly a read error. The chain couples TRBV7-8 to TRBJ1-1; D is perhaps TRBD1 (6 bases). Germline V gene data show CDR1 as SGHVS and CDR2 as FQNEAQ. This CDR3 spans 14 amino acids. This chain's CDR3 is CASSLARGDTETFF. The CDR3 DNA sequence: TGTGCCAGCAGCTTAGCGCGAGGGGACACTGAAACTTTCTTT.

This clone was observed a few times. The chain joins TRBV27 to TRBJ2-5; 8 bases agree with TRBD1. Germline V gene data show CDR1 as MNHEY and CDR2 as SMNVEV (reference sequence). Trimming at V came to 1 base and at J to 1 base, leaving 5 bases not matched to a gene. The CDR3 contains 16 residues. CDR3 DNA: TGTGCCAGCAGTTTATTTGGACAGGGAACCCAAGAGACCCAGTACTTC. Encoded protein: CASSLFGQGTQETQYF.

J is TRBJ2-5 and V is TRBV7-8, with 9 bases that match TRBD2. Germline CDR1 and CDR2: SGHVS and FQNEAQ. V lost 2 bases and J lost 2; bases outside the gene matches: 6. The CDR3 length is 16 residues. CDR3 amino acids: CASSLRGLAGQETQYF. CDR3 bases: TGTGCCAGCAGCTTAAGGGGCCTAGCGGGGCAAGAGACCCAGTACTTC.

J is TRBJ1-2 and V is TRBV4-2; possible D gene TRBD1, 5 bases. Germline V gene lookup returns CDR1 LGHNA and CDR2 YNFKEQ. CDR3 size: 13 residues. Trimming shortened V by 1 base and J by 7 bases, and 10 bases separated the two germline ends. The CDR3 region has the DNA TGTGCCAGCAGCCAAGGGGGAACAGGTGGCTACACCTTC. Translated: CASSQGGTGGYTF.

The chain is built from TRBV6-5 and TRBJ1-1, with D unresolved. Germline V gene lookup returns CDR1 MNHEY and CDR2 SVGAGI. This CDR3 has 15 amino acids. The V end was cut by 5 bases, the J end by 0 bases, with 13 bases between. CDR3 residues: CASSPLSTLNTEAFF. DNA for the CDR3: TGTGCCAGCAGTCCCCTATCCACCCTGAACACTGAAGCTTTCTTT.